The source of this T cell receptor (beta chain) is a study of HIV-infected patients and healthy controls. TCRdb re-analysed the 5' RACE reads in MiXCR, keeping a single row per CDR3 protein. The table records some 20,000 distinct CDR3 sequences, roughly 19% of them present only once. This receptor was taken from a human donor in good health. Material: CD8+ T cells from blood.

This CDR3 is CASGHLQLTNTEAFF. CDR3 bases: TGTGCTAGTGGTCACCTCCAGTTGACGAACACTGAAGCTTTCTTT. This chain links TRBV12-5 with TRBJ1-1; D gene unclear. The germline V gene has CDR1 LGHNT and CDR2 FRNRAP. With 5 bases removed from V and 1 base from J, the gap between germline ends came to 14 bases. This CDR3 is 15 amino acids long.